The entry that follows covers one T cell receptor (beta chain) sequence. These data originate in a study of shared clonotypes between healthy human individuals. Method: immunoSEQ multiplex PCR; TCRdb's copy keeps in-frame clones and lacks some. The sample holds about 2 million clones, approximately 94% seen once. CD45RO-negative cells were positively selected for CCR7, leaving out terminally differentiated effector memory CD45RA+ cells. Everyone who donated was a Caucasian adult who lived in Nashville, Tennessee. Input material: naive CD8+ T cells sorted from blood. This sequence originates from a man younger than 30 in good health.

The CDR3 region is CASSVGSNPNSPLHF. CDR3 coding DNA: TGTGCCAGCAGCGTAGGTTCGAATCCTAATTCACCCCTCCACTTT. The V call is TRBV9, the J call TRBJ1-6; no firm D call. From germline, CDR1 is SGDLS and CDR2 YYNGEE. The length of the CDR3 is 15 residues. V was shortened by 0 bases and J by 6 bases, with 10 bases between the two germline ends.